This T cell receptor (beta chain) appears in the sequencing data of a study of T cells in Graves' hyperthyroidism and ophthalmopathy (dated by TCRdb to about 2019). As for the study more broadly: Peripheral blood was sampled at the time of initial diagnosis, prior to any treatment. The 100 discovery patients were randomly split 7:3 into training and test sets. To identify TCR V-J signatures that set the groups apart, the researchers used a discovery cohort of 100 patients, made up of approximately 43 with Graves' ophthalmopathy and 57 with stable Graves' hyperthyroidism. Following sampling, methimazole starting at 30 mg daily was given to hyperthyroidism patients, and high-dose intravenous methylprednisolone was given to ophthalmopathy patients. Whether ophthalmopathy could be predicted prospectively was tested in an independent validation cohort made up of 18 to 20 hyperthyroidism patients plus 17 patients who later progressed to ophthalmopathy. The paper reports TCR Vbeta CDR3 sequencing of over 130 peripheral blood samples: approximately 41 ophthalmopathy, approximately 74 hyperthyroidism and about 17 progressor patients. In addition, the study compared T-cell repertoires in thyroid tissue and in blood from 6 or 7 Graves' hyperthyroidism patients. What the research found in general, with its limitations: In validation, the model predicted progression to ophthalmopathy with just under 71% sensitivity and roughly 72% specificity, a median of approximately 6.5 months before onset. Blood samples also contained most of the expanded thyroid clonotypes (frequency above 0.001), which suggests that blood repertoires may reflect thyroid immune responses. Ophthalmopathy was separated from stable hyperthyroidism by a 13 V-J signature model, with just over 85% sensitivity and roughly 81% specificity obtained in cross-validation and 80%/75% obtained in testing. No statistical method was used to set the sample size in advance, and investigators knew the group allocation.

Amplification of TCR beta CDR3 regions was carried out from RNA transcripts. The TCR CDR3 was subjected to a first round of RT-PCR using the HTBI primer set and the Qiagen OneStep RT-PCR kit. The libraries were constructed in a second round of multiplex PCR and then size-selected and purified. Sequencing of the libraries was done on an Illumina HiSeq2000 using paired-end 100 bp reads. The original pipeline was this. SOAPnuke was used to process the raw data, with reads discarded if the reads contained adapters or uncalled bases, had a mean Phred below 15, or lacked an exact constant-primer or identifier match. COPE v1.2.5 was used to merge high-quality paired reads, and clonotypes were defined as unique nucleotide sequences. Clonotypes were aligned to IMGT TRBV, TRBD and TRBJ reference segments using MiTCR v1.1. Analysis was restricted to V-J combinations with a frequency above 0.0001, which covered roughly 99% of repertoires. A TCS score was defined as the ratio of F50 (clonal expansion) to E x V (chaos), with BLOSUM62-based TCRdist applied between CDR3 peptides within each V-J. Welch's t-statistics and random forest reduced approximately 520 V-J features to about 13, which were used in a naive Bayes classifier (R e1071). TCRdb reworked the public reads: Q25 trimming with fastp, MiXCR clone assembly, productive beta chains retained. Records with the same CDR3 protein are collapsed into one entry carrying the most frequent genes and DNA. The V and J calls reflect TCRdb's pipeline rather than the authors' work. For this sample there are a few hundred thousand distinct CDR3 sequences; around 14% appear just once. Clones ranked in the top ten supply under 7.5% of the sample.

This clonotype has just a few counts. Its recognized antigen is unknown. No base quality information exists; no much larger clone differs at one position. A patient counted as having stable Graves' hyperthyroidism if no progression to ophthalmopathy occurred over 18 months of follow-up. Hyperthyroidism patients were newly diagnosed, with disease duration under 2 months, and aged 18 to 65 years. The study excluded patients with uncontrolled infections, other autoimmune diseases, pregnancy or lactation. Diagnoses were based on clinical symptoms, serum thyroxine and TRAb, thyroid ultrasound and orbital computed tomography. Ficoll-Paque density gradient centrifugation was used to isolate PBMCs from 9.5 to 10 ml of fresh peripheral blood. Total RNA was extracted using Trizol reagent, and RNA quality was assessed on an Agilent 2100 Bioanalyzer. The clonotype was recovered from a woman younger than 45 with Graves' hyperthyroidism. Input material: blood.

Here is the DNA: TGCAGTGCTAGAGCTAGCGGCTCGACCTACGAGCAGTACTTC. It encodes CSARASGSTYEQYF. The chain was built from TRBV20-1 and TRBJ2-7; a stretch of 7 junction bases matches TRBD2. Measured from the cysteine to the phenylalanine, the CDR3 is 14 residues long. The DNA shown is the 42-base CDR3, in frame from base 1. CDR1 is given as DFQATT and CDR2 as SNEGSKA, both from the germline V gene (reference sequence). V is trimmed back by 1 base and J by 2 bases, and the junction contains 5 bases that no gene match accounts for.